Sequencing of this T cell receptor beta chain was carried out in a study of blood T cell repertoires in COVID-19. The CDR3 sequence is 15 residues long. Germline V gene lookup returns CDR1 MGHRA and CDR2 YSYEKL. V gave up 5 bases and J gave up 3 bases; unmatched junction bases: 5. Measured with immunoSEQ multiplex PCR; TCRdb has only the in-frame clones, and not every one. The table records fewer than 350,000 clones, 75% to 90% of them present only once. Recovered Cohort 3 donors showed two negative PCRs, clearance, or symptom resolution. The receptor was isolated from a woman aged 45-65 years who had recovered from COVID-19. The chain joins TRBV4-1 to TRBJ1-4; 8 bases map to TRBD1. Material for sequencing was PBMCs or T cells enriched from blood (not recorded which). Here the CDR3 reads CASSSRDRSNEKLFF. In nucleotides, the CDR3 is TGCGCCAGCAGCTCCCGGGACAGGTCTAATGAAAAACTGTTTTTT.